Sequencing of this TCR beta chain was carried out in a study of cytomegalovirus exposure and HLA in healthy donors. Sequenced by immunoSEQ multiplex PCR; TCRdb stores in-frame clones only, minus some. The sample records some 87,000 clones, approximately 96% being singletons. The CDR3 runs to 15 residues. Unmatched junction bases numbered 5, after V lost 3 bases and J lost 7 bases. The germline gives CDR1 SGHDT, CDR2 YYEEEE. The clonotype originates from a woman aged 18-30 years in good health and CMV-seronegative. Sequenced: PBMCs. The V and J genes are TRBV5-6 and TRBJ2-1; 12 nucleotides match TRBD2. The CDR3 spells CASSYGLAGRNEQFF. CDR3 nucleotide sequence: TGTGCCAGCAGCTACGGACTAGCGGGGAGAAATGAGCAGTTCTTC.